A single sample is the source of the 3 T cell receptor beta chains below, sequenced in a study of cytomegalovirus exposure and HLA in healthy donors. A multiplex PCR was run with 60 Vbeta primers and 13 Jbeta primers. Data came from immunoSEQ multiplex PCR; TCRdb stores just in-frame clones and leaves some out. The table records 150,000 to 180,000 clones, about four fifths of them present only once. Sequencing was performed on PBMCs. All receptors come from a man aged 18 to 30 in good health and CMV-seronegative.

This clone was detected a few times. The V call is TRBV15, the J call TRBJ1-4, with D possibly matching TRBD1 (5 bases). The V gene lost 0 bases and the J gene lost 5 bases, with 10 bases spanning the gap. The V gene's germline CDR1 is LNHNV and CDR2 YYDKDF (reference sequence). The CDR3 totals 15 residues. CDR3 protein: CATSRDRGSNEKLFF. CDR3 nucleotide sequence: TGTGCCACCAGCAGAGATAGGGGAAGCAATGAAAAACTGTTTTTT.

The V call is TRBV28, the J call TRBJ1-2; tentatively, D is TRBD1 (6 bases). The V gene lost 3 bases and the J gene lost 3 bases, with 14 bases spanning the gap. This CDR3 is built from 15 residues. CDR1 MDHEN and CDR2 SYDVKM come from the germline V gene. In nucleotides, the CDR3 is TGTGCCAGCAGTTTGAGTACAGGGCAGGACTATGGCTACACCTTC. Its translation is CASSLSTGQDYGYTF.

The chain uses TRBV19 and TRBJ1-5; D uncertain. Germline V gene data show CDR1 as LNHDA and CDR2 as SQIVND (reference sequence). The CDR3 extends over 16 amino acids. V was trimmed by 4 bases and J by 5 bases, leaving 18 bases between them. The DNA for the CDR3 is TGTGCCAGTAGTACCGTATGGGCGAGAACGGATCAGCCCCAGCATTTT. Translated, it gives CASSTVWARTDQPQHF.